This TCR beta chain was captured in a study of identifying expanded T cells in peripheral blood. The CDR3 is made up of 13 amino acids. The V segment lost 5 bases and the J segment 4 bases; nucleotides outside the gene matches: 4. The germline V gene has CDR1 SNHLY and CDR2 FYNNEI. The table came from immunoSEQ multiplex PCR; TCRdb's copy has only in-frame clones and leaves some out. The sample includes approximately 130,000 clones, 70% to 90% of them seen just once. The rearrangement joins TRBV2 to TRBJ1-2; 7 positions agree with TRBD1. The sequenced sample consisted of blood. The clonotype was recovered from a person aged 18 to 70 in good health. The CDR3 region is CASSRQGGYGYTF. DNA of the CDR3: TGTGCCAGCAGTCGACAGGGCGGCTATGGCTACACCTTC.